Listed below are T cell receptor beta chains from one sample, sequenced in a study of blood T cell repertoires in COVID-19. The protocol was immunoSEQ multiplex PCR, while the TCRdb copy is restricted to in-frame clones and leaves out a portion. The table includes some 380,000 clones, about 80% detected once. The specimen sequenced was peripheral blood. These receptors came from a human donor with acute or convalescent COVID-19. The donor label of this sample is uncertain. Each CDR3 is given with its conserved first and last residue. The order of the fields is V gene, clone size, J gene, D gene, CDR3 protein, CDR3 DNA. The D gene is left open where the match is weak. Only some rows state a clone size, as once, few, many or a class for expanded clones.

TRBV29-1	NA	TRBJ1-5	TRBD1	CSVQGGGFQPQHF	TGCAGCGTCCAAGGAGGGGGCTTTCAGCCCCAGCATTTT
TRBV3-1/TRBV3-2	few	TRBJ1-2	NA	CASSDPRQLYGYTF	TGTGCCAGCAGCGACCCCCGACAGCTCTATGGCTACACCTTC
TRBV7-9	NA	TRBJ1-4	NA	CASSLEDRSNEKLFF	TGTGCCAGCAGCTTAGAGGACAGAAGTAATGAAAAACTGTTTTTT
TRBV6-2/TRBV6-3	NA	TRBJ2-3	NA	CASSDRLVLDTQYF	TGTGCCAGCAGTGATCGACTAGTCTTAGATACGCAGTATTTT
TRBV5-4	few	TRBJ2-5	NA	CASSERQVQETQYF	TGTGCCAGCAGCGAGAGACAGGTACAAGAGACCCAGTACTTC
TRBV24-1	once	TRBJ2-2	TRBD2	CATRGTTVTGELFF	TGTGCCACGAGAGGGACTACGGTCACCGGGGAGCTGTTTTTT
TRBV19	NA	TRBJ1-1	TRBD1	CASGNRGSSEAFF	TGTGCCAGTGGTAACAGGGGGAGCTCTGAAGCTTTCTTT
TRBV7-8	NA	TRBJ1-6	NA	CASRLNDLQSRNSPLHF	TGTGCCAGCAGGTTGAACGACCTACAGAGTCGGAATTCACCCCTCCACTTT
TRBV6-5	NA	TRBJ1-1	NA	CASIGNMNTEAFF	TGTGCCAGCATCGGGAACATGAACACTGAAGCTTTCTTT
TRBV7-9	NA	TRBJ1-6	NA	CASSLATVNSPLHF	TGTGCCAGCAGCTTAGCGACAGTTAATTCACCCCTCCACTTT
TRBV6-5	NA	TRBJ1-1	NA	CASSLGSGGSTEAFF	TGTGCCAGCAGTCTCGGGTCCGGGGGAAGCACTGAAGCTTTCTTT
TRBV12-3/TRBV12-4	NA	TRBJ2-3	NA	CASSAPQGSQYF	TGTGCCAGCAGTGCCCCCCAGGGATCGCAGTATTTT
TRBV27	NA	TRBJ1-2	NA	CASSPRRAGNYGYTF	TGTGCCAGCAGTCCCAGACGGGCAGGGAACTATGGCTACACCTTC
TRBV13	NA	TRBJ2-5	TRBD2	CASSLGSDPGGETQYF	TGTGCCAGCAGCTTAGGCTCCGACCCGGGGGGAGAGACCCAGTACTTC
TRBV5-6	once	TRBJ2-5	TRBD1	CASSSRTGGWEETQYF	TGTGCCAGCAGCTCCCGGACAGGTGGATGGGAAGAGACCCAGTACTTC
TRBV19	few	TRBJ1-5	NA	CASSIVRRNQPQHF	TGTGCCAGTAGTATCGTGCGGAGAAATCAGCCCCAGCATTTT
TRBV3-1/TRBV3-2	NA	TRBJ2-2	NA	CASSQVKGSGTGELFF	TGTGCCAGCAGCCAAGTGAAGGGATCGGGGACCGGGGAGCTGTTTTTT
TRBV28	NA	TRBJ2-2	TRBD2	CASSPWEGGELFF	TGTGCCAGCAGTCCATGGGAGGGCGGGGAGCTGTTTTTT
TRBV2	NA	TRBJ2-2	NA	CASRLGPARAGELFF	TGTGCCAGCAGATTGGGGCCAGCCAGAGCCGGGGAGCTGTTTTTT
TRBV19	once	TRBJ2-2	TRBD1	CASRASRGRTNTGELFF	TGTGCCAGTAGGGCCTCTAGGGGGCGAACGAACACCGGGGAGCTGTTTTTT
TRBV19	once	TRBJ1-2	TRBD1	CASSRQGRNYGYTF	TGTGCCAGTAGTAGACAGGGGCGAAACTATGGCTACACCTTC
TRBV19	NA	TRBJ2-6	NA	CASSNPKGANVLTF	TGTGCCAGTAGTAACCCTAAAGGGGCCAACGTCCTGACTTTC
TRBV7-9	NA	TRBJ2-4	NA	CASSLAPLGKNIQYF	TGTGCCAGCAGCTTAGCCCCTCTAGGCAAAAACATTCAGTACTTC
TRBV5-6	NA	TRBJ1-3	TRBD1	CASRQGTGNTIYF	TGTGCCAGCAGACAGGGGACTGGAAACACCATATATTTT
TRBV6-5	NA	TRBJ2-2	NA	CASGTNTGELFF	TGTGCCAGCGGTACAAACACCGGGGAGCTGTTTTTT
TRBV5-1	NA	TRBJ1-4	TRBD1	CASSPGWTGSATNEKLFF	TGCGCCAGCAGCCCGGGGTGGACAGGCTCTGCAACTAATGAAAAACTGTTTTTT
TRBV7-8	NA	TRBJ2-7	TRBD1	CASSVGRQGAYEQYF	TGTGCCAGCAGCGTTGGACGACAGGGGGCCTACGAGCAGTACTTC
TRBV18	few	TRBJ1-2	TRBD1	CASSPLGVGQGSEFYGYTF	TGTGCCAGCTCACCATTGGGGGTTGGACAGGGGAGTGAATTCTATGGCTACACCTTC
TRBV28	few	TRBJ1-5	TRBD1	CASSYRGAVQPQHF	TGTGCCAGCAGTTACAGGGGTGCGGTTCAGCCCCAGCATTTT
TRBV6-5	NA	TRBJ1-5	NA	CASSYGRGGSNQPQHF	TGTGCCAGCAGTTACGGAAGAGGAGGGAGCAATCAGCCCCAGCATTTT
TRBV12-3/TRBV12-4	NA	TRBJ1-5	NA	CASQGDSNQPQHF	TGTGCCAGCCAGGGCGATAGCAATCAGCCCCAGCATTTT
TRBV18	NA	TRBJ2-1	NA	CASSPRESPGEQFF	TGTGCCAGCTCACCAAGGGAGTCTCCCGGCGAGCAGTTCTTC
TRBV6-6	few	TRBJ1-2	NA	CASSPVQGVYGYTF	TGTGCCAGCAGTCCCGTACAGGGCGTGTATGGCTACACCTTC
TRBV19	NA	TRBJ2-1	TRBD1	CASSSGTGFANEQFF	TGTGCCAGTAGTTCCGGGACAGGGTTTGCCAATGAGCAGTTCTTC
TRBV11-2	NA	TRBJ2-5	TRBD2	CASSLGRAGGETQYF	TGTGCCAGCAGCTTAGGACGGGCGGGAGGAGAGACCCAGTACTTC
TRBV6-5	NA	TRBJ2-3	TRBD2	CASSYRREPGADTQYF	TGTGCCAGCAGTTACAGGCGGGAGCCCGGGGCAGATACGCAGTATTTT
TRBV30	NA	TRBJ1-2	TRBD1	CAWSVAPRPGQTYGYTF	TGTGCCTGGAGTGTAGCCCCGAGACCGGGACAGACCTATGGCTACACCTTC
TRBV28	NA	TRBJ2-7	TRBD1	CASRTDRGHEQYF	TGTGCCAGCCGCACGGACAGGGGCCACGAGCAGTACTTC
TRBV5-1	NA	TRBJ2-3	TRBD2	CASSSLTSGGRDRDTQYF	TGCGCCAGCAGCTCGCTAACAAGCGGGGGGCGGGATAGAGATACGCAGTATTTT
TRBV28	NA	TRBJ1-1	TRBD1	CASSQTGGGMDTEAFF	TGTGCCAGCAGCCAGACAGGGGGCGGAATGGACACTGAAGCTTTCTTT
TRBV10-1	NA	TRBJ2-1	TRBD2	CASSARTSGGPYNEQFF	TGCGCCAGCAGTGCCCGGACTAGCGGGGGGCCTTACAATGAGCAGTTCTTC
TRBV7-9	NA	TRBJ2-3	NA	CASSFQGLSTDTQYF	TGTGCCAGCAGCTTCCAGGGTCTTAGCACAGATACGCAGTATTTT
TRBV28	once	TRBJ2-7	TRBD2	CASSLSRGGGGAAEQYF	TGTGCCAGCAGTTTATCGAGGGGCGGCGGGGGGGCCGCCGAGCAGTACTTC
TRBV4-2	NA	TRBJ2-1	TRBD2	CASSQDLAGSSYNEQFF	TGTGCCAGCAGCCAAGATCTAGCGGGATCGTCCTACAATGAGCAGTTCTTC